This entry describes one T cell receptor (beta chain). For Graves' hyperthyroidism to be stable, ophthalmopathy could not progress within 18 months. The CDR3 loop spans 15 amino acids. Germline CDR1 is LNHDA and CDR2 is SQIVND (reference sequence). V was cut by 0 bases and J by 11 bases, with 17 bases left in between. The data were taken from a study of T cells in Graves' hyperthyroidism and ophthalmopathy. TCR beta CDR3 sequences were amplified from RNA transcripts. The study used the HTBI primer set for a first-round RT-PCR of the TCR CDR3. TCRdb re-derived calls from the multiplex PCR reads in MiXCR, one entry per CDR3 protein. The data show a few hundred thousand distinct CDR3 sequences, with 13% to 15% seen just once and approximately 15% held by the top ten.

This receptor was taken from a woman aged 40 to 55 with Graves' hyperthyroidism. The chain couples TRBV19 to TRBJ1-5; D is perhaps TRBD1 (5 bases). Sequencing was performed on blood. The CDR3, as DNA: TGTGCCAGTAGTATAGATATGTGGACAAGTTGGACCCAGCATTTT. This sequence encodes CASSIDMWTSWTQHF. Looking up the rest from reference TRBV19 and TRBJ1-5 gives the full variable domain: DGGITQSPKYLFRKEGQNVTLSCEQNLNHDAMYWYRQDPGQGLRLIYYSQIVNDFQKGDIAEGYSVSREKKESFPLTVTSAQKNPTAFYLCASSIDMWTSWTQHFGDGTRLSIL.